The 16 T cell receptor beta chains below all came from one sample that was sequenced in a study of spatial heterogeneity in lung cancer. The time point was: sample taken at primary tumor resection. Unsorted whole RNA samples from tumor, nontumor lung or frozen PBMC were sequenced. TCRdb passed the 5' RACE reads through MiXCR, listing each CDR3 protein once. The table shows about 20,000 distinct CDR3 sequences, with about a fifth occurring only once. This sample comprised PBMCs, obtained at surgery. These receptor sequences come from a male donor with early-stage non-small cell lung cancer.

V and J are TRBV19 and TRBJ1-5, with TRBD1 matching 8 bases. The germline V gene encodes CDR1 LNHDA and CDR2 SQIVND (reference sequence). The CDR3 is 16 amino acids. V shed 4 bases and J 1 base; nucleotides not matched to a gene: 6. The DNA of the CDR3 is TGTGCCAGTAGTAGATCAGGGGGCTCGAGCAATCAGCCCCAGCATTTT. Protein: CASSRSGGSSNQPQHF.

This clonotype has more than one count but fewer than ten. The gene calls are TRBV5-1 and TRBJ2-1; 13 bases align to TRBD2. Germline CDR1 is SGHRS and CDR2 is YFSETQ. The CDR3 contains 16 residues. Unmatched junction bases numbered 5, after V lost 0 bases and J lost 8 bases. The CDR3 loop is CASSLAGTSGADEQFF. The CDR3 DNA is TGCGCCAGCAGCTTGGCCGGGACTAGCGGGGCCGATGAGCAGTTCTTC. Full variable domain (rest looked up from reference TRBV5-1 and TRBJ2-1): KAGVTQTPRYLIKTRGQQVTLSCSPISGHRSVSWYQQTPGQGLQFLFEYFSETQRNKGNFPGRFSGRQFSNSRSEMNVSTLELGDSALYLCASSLAGTSGADEQFFGPGTRLTVL.

This chain uses TRBV12-3 or TRBV12-4 with TRBJ1-2; no clear D gene. Trimming shortened V by 5 bases and J by 0 bases, and 16 bases separated the two germline ends. The CDR3 runs 16 residues. The CDR3 DNA reads TGTGCCAGCAGTCCGACGTTGGGGTTCTCTAACTATGGCTACACCTTC. Amino acid sequence: CASSPTLGFSNYGYTF.

Ten or more counts support this clonotype. V and J are TRBV7-9 and TRBJ2-7; a weak D match, TRBD1 (7 bases). Germline CDR1 is SEHNR and CDR2 is FQNEAQ (reference sequence). V was pared by 4 bases and J by 4 bases, with 20 bases between. The CDR3 sequence is 16 residues long. CDR3 nucleotides: TGTGCCAGCAGCTATAGTTCCGATCCAGGGGGGTACGAGCAGTACTTC. It codes for CASSYSSDPGGYEQYF.

This clonotype showed up just a few times. Here the CDR3 DNA reads TGTGCCAGTAGTATGGGGACAGGGGGAGAGCAGTACTTC. This gives the protein CASSMGTGGEQYF. The chain links TRBV19 to TRBJ2-7; 11 nucleotides line up with TRBD1. Germline loops: CDR1 LNHDA, CDR2 SQIVND (reference sequence). V lost 3 bases, J lost 7 bases, and 2 bases stayed unmatched. This CDR3 region has 13 residues.

This clonotype was seen repeatedly, ten times or more. The chain recombines TRBV3-1 with TRBJ2-1; 9 nucleotides agree with TRBD2. This CDR3 is 15 amino acids long. In germline, CDR1 is LGHDT, CDR2 YNNKEL (reference sequence). Losses at the gene ends were 1 base for V and 9 bases for J; bases not matched to a gene: 7. CDR3 DNA: TGTGCCAGCAGCCAAGGAAGCGGGGGGCTCATTGAGCAGTTCTTC. Amino acids: CASSQGSGGLIEQFF.

By frequency in the sample, this clonotype is large. CDR3: CAISDGSSYNEQFF. In DNA form, the CDR3 reads TGTGCCATCAGTGACGGTAGCTCCTACAATGAGCAGTTCTTC. This chain links TRBV10-3 with TRBJ2-1, with D unclear. CDR1 ENHRY and CDR2 SYGVKD come from the germline V gene. CDR3 length equals 14 residues. V was clipped by 3 bases and J by 0 bases, with 6 bases between them.

This clonotype was counted a few times. This chain joins TRBV7-9 and TRBJ2-6; no firm D call. V was shortened by 1 base and J by 4 bases, with 2 bases between the two germline ends. The CDR3 extends over 13 amino acids. From germline, CDR1 is SEHNR and CDR2 FQNEAQ (reference sequence). CDR3: CASSLEGANVLTF. CDR3 nucleotide sequence: TGTGCCAGCAGCTTAGAAGGGGCCAACGTCCTGACTTTC.

The table lists this clonotype with many counts. The chain uses TRBV24-1 and TRBJ2-6; possibly TRBD1 for D (5 bases). V shed 9 bases and J shed 13 bases, with 9 bases lying between them. Germline V CDR1 and CDR2: KGHDR, SFDVKD. This CDR3 is 10 amino acids long. Written as DNA, the CDR3 is TGTGCCACCCTACACAGGGTCCTGACTTTC. Translating it yields CATLHRVLTF.

The table lists this clonotype with a few counts. The CDR3 nucleotides read TGTGCCAGCAGTTACCAGACCCCGGGACAGGGGGCTGGAAACGAGCAGTACTTC. This codes for CASSYQTPGQGAGNEQYF. This chain connects TRBV6-5 to TRBJ2-7, with 12 bases identical to TRBD1. Trimming at V came to 2 bases and at J to 5 bases, leaving 13 bases not matched to a gene. The CDR3 loop spans 18 amino acids. The germline gives CDR1 MNHEY, CDR2 SVGAGI.

This clonotype was seen a single time. Its ends do not fully match the called genes, so a read error is possible. The rearrangement uses TRBV9 and TRBJ2-6; D gene uncertain. The CDR3 sequence is 14 residues long. CDR1 is SGDLS and CDR2 is YYNGEE in the germline V gene. CDR3 region: CASRENSGVNVLTF. CDR3 coding DNA: TGTGCCAGCAGGGAAAACTCTGGGGTCAACGTCCTGACTTTC.

The rearrangement uses TRBV9 and TRBJ1-2; 10 nucleotides agree with TRBD1. The V gene end was trimmed by 3 bases and the J gene end by 2 bases; junction bases not matched to a gene: 4. The CDR3 is made up of 15 amino acids. Germline V gene lookup returns CDR1 SGDLS and CDR2 YYNGEE. The CDR3 reads CASSARDRGNYGYTF. The CDR3 nucleotides are TGTGCCAGCAGCGCCCGGGACAGGGGCAACTATGGCTACACCTTC. Supplemented by reference TRBV9 and TRBJ1-2, the full variable domain reads DSGVTQTPKHLITATGQRVTLRCSPRSGDLSVYWYQQSLDQGLQFLIQYYNGEERAKGNILERFSAQQFPDLHSELNLSSLELGDSALYFCASSARDRGNYGYTFGSGTRLTVV.

The genes are TRBV5-1 and TRBJ1-2; no firm D call. CDR3 length equals 17 residues. Trimming shortened V by 4 bases and J by 1 base, and 20 bases separated the two germline ends. Germline V lookup: CDR1 SGHRS, CDR2 YFSETQ. CDR3 sequence: CASSPAAGSDFNYGYTF. The CDR3 bases are TGCGCCAGCAGCCCCGCCGCAGGCTCCGACTTTAACTATGGCTACACCTTC.

Ten or more counts support this clonotype. V gene TRBV27 combines with J gene TRBJ2-1; either TRBD1 or TRBD2 may supply D (5 bases each). Germline CDR1 and CDR2: MNHEY and SMNVEV (reference sequence). The CDR3 consists of 16 residues. Trimming removed 0 bases at V and 3 bases at J, with 12 bases between. The CDR3 DNA follows: TGTGCCAGCAGTTTATCCGGGACGAGTAACTACAATGAGCAGTTCTTC. Its translation is CASSLSGTSNYNEQFF.

This clonotype was counted only a few times. CDR3 nucleotides: TGCAGCGTTGAAATAAGATCGTACGAGCAGTACTTC. Translating it yields CSVEIRSYEQYF. The J gene is TRBJ2-7, the V gene TRBV29-1; D is unclear. This CDR3 has 12 amino acids. V lost 2 bases and J 4 bases, leaving 9 bases between the germline ends. CDR1 and CDR2 (germline): SQVTM, ANQGSEA.

The chain joins TRBV20-1 to TRBJ2-7, with D perhaps TRBD2 (6 bases). The CDR3 extends over 13 amino acids. V was trimmed by 0 bases and J by 3 bases, leaving 9 bases between them. The germline V gene has CDR1 DFQATT and CDR2 SNEGSKA (reference sequence). The CDR3 DNA follows: TGCAGTGCTAGAGATAGGCGGGACTACGAGCAGTACTTC. Residues: CSARDRRDYEQYF.